The 30 T cell receptor beta chains below were found in one sample sequenced in a study of OX40 agonist ivuxolimab in advanced cancers. Data came from immunoSEQ multiplex PCR; TCRdb stores just in-frame clones and leaves some out. The sample yields around 49,000 clones, around nine tenths seen once. The starting material was CD4+ or CD8+ T cells sorted from blood, obtained in a trial of the OX40 agonist ivuxolimab. The receptors were gathered from an adult with an advanced solid tumor such as melanoma, head and neck, liver or kidney cancer.

The chain combines TRBV2 with TRBJ2-1, with 9 bases matching TRBD2. Per the germline V gene, CDR1 is SNHLY and CDR2 is FYNNEI. With V trimmed by 5 bases and J by 3 bases, 5 bases remained unmatched. The CDR3 sequence is 15 residues long. CDR3 sequence (DNA): TGTGCCAGCAGTCAACTAGCGGGCAACTACAATGAGCAGTTCTTC. Translating it yields CASSQLAGNYNEQFF.

The chain combines TRBV7-9 with TRBJ2-1; a possible D gene is TRBD2 (6 bases). Deletions cut 4 bases from V and 0 bases from J, with 13 bases between. The CDR3 is 16 residues long. CDR1 and CDR2 (germline): SEHNR, FQNEAQ (reference sequence). The CDR3 loop is CASSSSTRPSYNEQFF. CDR3 bases: TGTGCCAGCAGCTCCTCGACTAGACCCTCCTACAATGAGCAGTTCTTC.

The chain combines TRBV5-1 with TRBJ1-1, with D maybe TRBD1 (5 bases). V was clipped by 2 bases and J by 7 bases, with 9 bases between them. CDR3 size: 12 residues. Germline CDR1 and CDR2: SGHRS and YFSETQ. The CDR3 DNA is TGCGCCAGCAGCTTAGGGGACGGTGAAGCTTTCTTT. Amino acid sequence: CASSLGDGEAFF.

The gene calls are TRBV11-1 and TRBJ2-5, with 11 bases identical to TRBD2. This CDR3 comprises 15 residues. From germline, CDR1 is SGHAT and CDR2 FQDESV (reference sequence). After removal of 7 bases from V and 4 bases from J, the junction contained 8 bases not matched to a gene. The CDR3 loop reads CASTTLAGGGETQYF. The CDR3 DNA follows: TGTGCCAGCACTACCCTAGCGGGAGGAGGAGAGACCCAGTACTTC.

The chain couples TRBV5-1 to TRBJ1-2, with unresolved D. Trimming pared 7 bases from V and 0 bases from J, leaving 13 bases between. The CDR3 has 14 residues. Germline V gene data show CDR1 as SGHRS and CDR2 as YFSETQ. For the CDR3, the DNA is TGCGCCAGCGGCCTTGAAGTAGCTAACTATGGCTACACCTTC. This encodes CASGLEVANYGYTF.

The rearrangement uses TRBV6-1 and TRBJ2-1; 8 positions agree with TRBD2. The CDR3 sequence is 18 residues long. Germline lookup yields CDR1 MNHNS and CDR2 SASEGT. J gave up 7 bases and V 1 base, and 15 bases lay outside the gene matches. The CDR3, as DNA: TGTGCCAGCAGTGAAGGCTCCCTGAGGGCTGCGGGAGGTAATGAGCAGTTCTTC. The encoded protein is CASSEGSLRAAGGNEQFF.

This sequence joins TRBV30 and TRBJ1-2; a weak D match, TRBD1 (5 bases). V was shortened by 1 base and J by 4 bases, with 7 bases between the two germline ends. The CDR3 sequence is 12 residues long. Germline V lookup: CDR1 GTSNPN, CDR2 SVGIG (reference sequence). The CDR3 DNA reads TGTGCCTGGAGTGGGGGGACCTATGGCTACACCTTC. Translating gives CAWSGGTYGYTF.

This clone was counted once. The rearrangement uses TRBV5-4 and TRBJ2-1; tentatively, D is TRBD2 (6 bases). Germline CDR1 SGHNT, CDR2 YYREEE (reference sequence). V lost 3 bases and J 7 bases, leaving 8 bases between the germline ends. This CDR3 is 12 amino acids long. The CDR3 region has the DNA TGTGCCAGCAGCTCTGGGACTAATGAGCAGTTCTTC. It codes for CASSSGTNEQFF.

The rearrangement uses TRBV19 and TRBJ2-7; TRBD1 matches 9 bases. The germline V gene encodes CDR1 LNHDA and CDR2 SQIVND (reference sequence). With 3 bases clipped from V and 6 bases from J, the junction kept 9 bases outside the gene matches. The CDR3 spans 15 residues. Here the CDR3 DNA reads TGTGCCAGTAGTATCTCCGGGACAGGGACGAGCGAGCAGTACTTC. Translation gives CASSISGTGTSEQYF.

This chain uses TRBV7-2 with TRBJ2-3; D not resolved. The CDR3 has 16 residues. Trimming left V 6 bases short and J 4 bases short, with 20 bases between. Germline V lookup: CDR1 SGHTA, CDR2 FQGNSA. CDR3 nucleotides: TGTGCCAGCAGAGATGGGCCCCATAGGGTGCCAGATACGCAGTATTTT. This sequence encodes CASRDGPHRVPDTQYF. Complete variable domain (other parts from reference TRBV7-2 and TRBJ2-3): GAGVSQSPSNKVTEKGKDVELRCDPISGHTALYWYRQSLGQGLEFLIYFQGNSAPDKSGLPSDRFSAERTGGSVSTLTIQRTQQEDSAVYLCASRDGPHRVPDTQYFGPGTRLTVL.

This chain joins TRBV28 and TRBJ2-7; possibly TRBD1 or TRBD2 for D (5 bases each). Trimming took off 3 bases at V and 4 bases at J, with 13 bases between the two ends. CDR3 length: 14 residues. The germline CDR1 and CDR2 sequences are MDHEN and SYDVKM. The CDR3 DNA follows: TGTGCCAGCAGTTTGGCAGGGACGTTGTACGAGCAGTACTTC. Translating gives CASSLAGTLYEQYF.

The chain employs TRBV13 and TRBJ2-2, with D maybe TRBD2 (5 bases). The germline CDR1 and CDR2 sequences are PRHDT and FYEKMQ (reference sequence). This CDR3 is 17 amino acids long. Trimming shortened V by 1 base and J by 3 bases, and 15 bases separated the two germline ends. CDR3 region: CASSLEVGVGDTGELFF. The DNA for the CDR3 is TGTGCCAGCAGCTTAGAAGTGGGAGTCGGGGACACCGGGGAGCTGTTTTTT.

The rearrangement uses TRBV7-9 and TRBJ2-4; D is uncertain. Germline CDR1 and CDR2: SEHNR and FQNEAQ (reference sequence). Trimming took off 5 bases at V and 2 bases at J, with 13 bases between the two ends. This CDR3 is 15 amino acids long. CDR3 nucleotide sequence: TGTGCCAGCAGCCCTCCCCTTAGCACCAAAAACATTCAGTACTTC. Encoded protein: CASSPPLSTKNIQYF.

V and J are TRBV5-1 and TRBJ2-5; D might be TRBD1 or TRBD2, each matching 5 bases. Trimming left V 1 base short and J 3 bases short, with 10 bases between. Germline CDR1 and CDR2: SGHRS and YFSETQ. This CDR3 is built from 14 residues. The CDR3: CASSLFLGEETQYF. DNA for the CDR3: TGCGCCAGCAGCTTGTTCCTGGGGGAAGAGACCCAGTACTTC.

The rearrangement links TRBV7-2 to TRBJ2-7; a weak D match, TRBD2 (6 bases). The germline V gene has CDR1 SGHTA and CDR2 FQGNSA. CDR3 size: 19 residues. The ends were cut back, 6 bases at V and 0 bases at J, with 27 bases in the middle. In DNA form, the CDR3 reads TGTGCCAGCAGTCTAAGAGGAGCGGGCCCGGGTTTAAGCTCCTACGAGCAGTACTTC. As protein: CASSLRGAGPGLSSYEQYF.

J is TRBJ1-6 and V is TRBV27; D is perhaps TRBD1 (6 bases). The ends were cut back, 6 bases at V and 8 bases at J, with 14 bases in the middle. Per the germline V gene, CDR1 is MNHEY and CDR2 is SMNVEV (reference sequence). The CDR3 is 14 residues long. The CDR3 sequence: CASSLGGAYSPLHF. Written as DNA, the CDR3 is TGTGCCAGCAGCCTAGGGGGGGCCTATTCACCCCTCCACTTT.

This chain uses TRBV11-3 with TRBJ2-1, with D perhaps matching TRBD2 (6 bases). CDR3 size: 12 residues. Trimming took off 5 bases at V and 8 bases at J, with 10 bases between the two ends. From germline, CDR1 is SGHNT and CDR2 YENEEA. The CDR3 DNA is TGTGCCAGCAGCCCCGGAGGGTATGAGCAGTTCTTC. The encoded protein is CASSPGGYEQFF.

This clone was observed a handful of times. V usage is TRBV4-2 and J usage is TRBJ2-7; 8 bases match TRBD2. The CDR3 length is 13 residues. The V and J ends lost 4 bases and 7 bases, in that order; junction bases with no gene match: 6. Germline V gene lookup returns CDR1 LGHNA and CDR2 YNFKEQ. CDR3 residues: CASSPRGGQEQYF. In DNA form, the CDR3 reads TGTGCCAGCAGCCCACGCGGGGGGCAAGAGCAGTACTTC.

The chain recombines TRBV7-9 with TRBJ1-4, with TRBD1 matching over 8 bases. CDR3 length equals 15 residues. Germline lookup yields CDR1 SEHNR and CDR2 FQNEAQ (reference sequence). With V trimmed by 5 bases and J by 2 bases, 4 bases remained unmatched. The CDR3 region has the DNA TGTGCCAGCAGCCACCGACAGGGGACTAATGAAAAACTGTTTTTT. Translation gives CASSHRQGTNEKLFF.

The rearrangement joins TRBV21-1 to TRBJ1-2; the tabulated D call, TRBD1, remains unverified against the DNA. TRBV21-1 is flagged as a pseudogene. The CDR3 totals 15 residues. CDR3 coding DNA: TGTGCCAGCAGCACACGAGGGGGCGCGGGCTATGGCTACACCTTC. Amino acids: CASSTRGGAGYGYTF.

The chain has TRBV4-3 and TRBJ1-3; D is ambiguous. Trimming cost V 3 bases and J 2 bases, with 14 bases left between them. The CDR3 has 16 amino acids. Germline values: CDR1 LGHNA, CDR2 YSLEER. CDR3 DNA sequence: TGCGCCAGCAGCCAGCTACGTGACGGGGCTGGAAACACCATATATTTT. Translated: CASSQLRDGAGNTIYF.

The chain couples TRBV4-3 to TRBJ2-1, with 7 bases that match TRBD1. CDR1 LGHNA and CDR2 YSLEER come from the germline V gene. The V and J ends lost 1 base and 7 bases, in that order; junction bases with no gene match: 10. The CDR3 length is 16 residues. The CDR3 sequence is CASSQGVGQVKNEQFF. The CDR3 DNA reads as TGCGCCAGCAGCCAAGGAGTTGGACAGGTAAAGAATGAGCAGTTCTTC.

The V and J genes are TRBV20-1 and TRBJ1-2; no reliable D call. This CDR3 region has 9 residues. Germline values: CDR1 DFQATT, CDR2 SNEGSKA (reference sequence). CDR3 bases: TGCAGGCCGGGAAATGGCTACACCTTC. It is translated as CRPGNGYTF.

The chain recombines TRBV4-3 with TRBJ2-1; D might be TRBD1 (5 bases). V was cut by 4 bases and J by 1 base, with 17 bases left in between. The CDR3 length is 17 residues. CDR1 and CDR2 (germline): LGHNA, YSLEER. CDR3 coding DNA: TGCGCCAGCAGCCCCACGGATCCAGGGTTTTCCTACAATGAGCAGTTCTTC. Amino acid sequence: CASSPTDPGFSYNEQFF.

The chain recombines TRBV7-3 with TRBJ2-5, with D perhaps being TRBD1 or TRBD2 (6 bases each). The CDR3 has 14 amino acids. V was clipped by 2 bases and J by 4 bases, with 11 bases between them. Germline V lookup: CDR1 SGHTA, CDR2 FQGTGA. In DNA form, the CDR3 reads TGTGCCAGCAGCTTAGGAGGGGGGCGAGAGACCCAGTACTTC. As protein: CASSLGGGRETQYF. Full variable domain (missing parts from reference TRBV7-3 and TRBJ2-5): GAGVSQTPSNKVTEKGKYVELRCDPISGHTALYWYRQSLGQGPEFLIYFQGTGAADDSGLPNDRFFAVRPEGSVSTLKIQRTERGDSAVYLCASSLGGGRETQYFGPGTRLLVL.

The chain has TRBV12-5 and TRBJ2-5; D remains ambiguous. Judging by the DNA end, TRBJ2-7 fits better; the J call may be wrong. The CDR3 sequence is 12 residues long. The germline gives CDR1 LGHNT, CDR2 FRNRAP. The DNA for the CDR3 is TGTGCTAGTGGCCAGTATATCTACGAGCAGTACTTC. This translates into CASGQYIYEQYF.

This clone has only one observation. The gene calls are TRBV4-1 and TRBJ1-5, with a possible D match to TRBD1 (6 bases). CDR3 length equals 16 residues. Trimming left V 4 bases short and J 3 bases short, with 16 bases between. From germline, CDR1 is MGHRA and CDR2 YSYEKL. The CDR3 is CASSLLLAGDNQPQHF. CDR3 sequence (DNA): TGCGCCAGCAGCCTCCTCCTGGCAGGGGACAATCAGCCCCAGCATTTT.

This chain links TRBV19 with TRBJ1-4; the D gene is possibly TRBD1 (6 bases). Looked up from germline, CDR1 is LNHDA and CDR2 is SQIVND (reference sequence). V was shortened by 1 base and J by 0 bases, with 9 bases between the two germline ends. CDR3 length: 16 amino acids. The CDR3 region is CASSIVAGATNEKLFF. Written as DNA, the CDR3 is TGTGCCAGTAGTATAGTGGCAGGGGCAACTAATGAAAAACTGTTTTTT. Looking up the rest from reference TRBV19 and TRBJ1-4 gives the full variable domain: DGGITQSPKYLFRKEGQNVTLSCEQNLNHDAMYWYRQDPGQGLRLIYYSQIVNDFQKGDIAEGYSVSREKKESFPLTVTSAQKNPTAFYLCASSIVAGATNEKLFFGSGTQLSVL.

The chain links TRBV27 to TRBJ2-7, with 9 bases that match TRBD1. Losses at the gene ends were 3 bases for V and 1 base for J; bases not matched to a gene: 7. Germline V gene data show CDR1 as MNHEY and CDR2 as SMNVEV (reference sequence). The CDR3 has 16 amino acids. The CDR3 sequence: CASSFILGTGSYEQYF. CDR3 nucleotides: TGTGCCAGCAGTTTCATCCTTGGGACAGGGTCCTACGAGCAGTACTTC.

The gene calls are TRBV9 and TRBJ2-3, with D perhaps TRBD1 or TRBD2 (6 bases each). V lost 4 bases and J 6 bases, leaving 15 bases between the germline ends. The CDR3 runs 14 residues. Germline assignment: CDR1 SGDLS and CDR2 YYNGEE. Written as DNA, the CDR3 is TGTGCCAGCAGCAATGAAAGGGGGAGGGATACGCAGTATTTT. Translation: CASSNERGRDTQYF.